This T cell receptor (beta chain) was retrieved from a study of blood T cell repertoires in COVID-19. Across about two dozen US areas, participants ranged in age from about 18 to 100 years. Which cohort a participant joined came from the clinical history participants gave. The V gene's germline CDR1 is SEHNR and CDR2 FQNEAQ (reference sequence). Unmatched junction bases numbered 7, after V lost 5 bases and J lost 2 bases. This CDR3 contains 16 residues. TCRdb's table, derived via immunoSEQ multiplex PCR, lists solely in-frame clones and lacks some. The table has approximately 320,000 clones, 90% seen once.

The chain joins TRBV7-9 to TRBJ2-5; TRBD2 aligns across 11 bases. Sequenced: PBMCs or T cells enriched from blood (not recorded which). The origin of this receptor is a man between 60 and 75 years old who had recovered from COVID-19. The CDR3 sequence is CASSPRVAGGQETQYF. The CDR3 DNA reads TGTGCCAGCAGCCCTAGGGTAGCGGGGGGGCAAGAGACCCAGTACTTC. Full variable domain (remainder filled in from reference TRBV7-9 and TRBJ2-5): DTGVSQNPRHKITKRGQNVTFRCDPISEHNRLYWYRQTLGQGPEFLTYFQNEAQLEKSRLLSDRFSAERPKGSFSTLEIQRTEQGDSAMYLCASSPRVAGGQETQYFGPGTRLLVL.